These 30 T cell receptor beta chains were all obtained from the same sample, sequenced in a study of blood T cell repertoires in COVID-19. Profiled with immunoSEQ multiplex PCR; TCRdb holds only in-frame clones, not every one. This sample has roughly 87,000 clones, with about 78% found just once. Sequencing was performed on peripheral blood. The receptors derive from a woman older than 75 with acute or convalescent COVID-19.

The chain is built from TRBV5-1 and TRBJ1-1; possibly TRBD1 for D (6 bases). The CDR3 has 18 residues. The germline V gene encodes CDR1 SGHRS and CDR2 YFSETQ. The germline V and J ends were trimmed by 0 bases and 0 bases, with 18 bases remaining between them. The CDR3 nucleotides are TGCGCCAGCAGCTTGGCCAGGGGCTCGCGGGCGATGAACACTGAAGCTTTCTTT. Its protein is CASSLARGSRAMNTEAFF.

The genes are TRBV2 and TRBJ2-5, with D perhaps matching TRBD1 (5 bases). The germline gives CDR1 SNHLY, CDR2 FYNNEI. The CDR3 length is 12 residues. The V gene lost 4 bases and the J gene lost 3 bases, with 6 bases spanning the gap. The CDR3 region has the DNA TGTGCCAGCAGTGGCAGGGAAGAGACCCAGTACTTC. It translates to CASSGREETQYF.

This clone was seen a few times. CDR3 coding DNA: TGTGCCAGCAGTTGGGGACAGAACACTGAAGCTTTCTTT. Residues: CASSWGQNTEAFF. The chain has TRBV28 and TRBJ1-1, with D perhaps matching TRBD1 (6 bases). The CDR3 consists of 13 residues. Trimming removed 4 bases at V and 1 base at J, with 7 bases between. Germline CDR1 reads MDHEN; CDR2 reads SYDVKM. Supplemented by reference TRBV28 and TRBJ1-1, the full variable domain reads DVKVTQSSRYLVKRTGEKVFLECVQDMDHENMFWYRQDPGLGLRLIYFSYDVKMKEKGDIPEGYSVSREKKERFSLILESASTNQTSMYLCASSWGQNTEAFFGQGTRLTVV.

This sequence joins TRBV3-1 (or the pseudogene TRBV3-2) and TRBJ1-3, with D uncertain. V lost 0 bases and J lost 6, with 15 bases in between. There are 16 residues in the CDR3. The germline gives CDR1 LGHDT, CDR2 YNNKEL (reference sequence). The CDR3 coding sequence is TGTGCCAGCAGCCAAGAGCGGGTAGGAGAGGTAAACACCATATATTTT. As protein: CASSQERVGEVNTIYF.

A few counts support this clone. The V and J genes are TRBV6-5 and TRBJ1-2; D gene ambiguous. With 0 bases removed from V and 2 bases from J, the gap between germline ends came to 7 bases. CDR1 is MNHEY, CDR2 SVGAGI, per germline. CDR3 length: 14 residues. The CDR3 loop reads CASSYSGKNYGYTF. CDR3 sequence (DNA): TGTGCCAGCAGTTACTCGGGCAAGAACTATGGCTACACCTTC.

The chain couples TRBV4-1 to TRBJ1-2; 8 bases are shared with TRBD1. CDR3 length equals 15 residues. J was trimmed by 6 bases and V by 2 bases; bases with no gene match: 8. Per the germline V gene, CDR1 is MGHRA and CDR2 is YSYEKL. The CDR3 reads CASSQPKTGEHGYTF. CDR3 DNA sequence: TGCGCCAGCAGCCAACCAAAGACAGGGGAACATGGCTACACCTTC.

V usage is TRBV4-3 and J usage is TRBJ1-2; D is possibly TRBD1 (6 bases). The CDR3 extends over 15 amino acids. Germline loops: CDR1 LGHNA, CDR2 YSLEER. Trimming stripped 4 bases from V and 2 bases from J, with 14 bases between. The CDR3 DNA follows: TGCGCCAGCAGCCGCGCACAGGGATCCAACTATGGCTACACCTTC. Translating gives CASSRAQGSNYGYTF.

V usage is TRBV4-1 and J usage is TRBJ2-5; the D gene is possibly TRBD2 (5 bases). The length of the CDR3 is 13 residues. CDR1 MGHRA and CDR2 YSYEKL come from the germline V gene. Trimming took off 4 bases at V and 4 bases at J, with 10 bases between the two ends. The CDR3 DNA reads TGCGCCAGCAGCCGAGGCGGAGGAGAGACCCAGTACTTC. It codes for CASSRGGGETQYF.

This clone was detected a few times. This sequence joins TRBV27 and TRBJ1-2; 11 bases align to TRBD1. The junction had 2 bases not matched to a gene; V was cut back by 0 bases and J by 5 bases. The CDR3 contains 15 residues. Germline V gene data show CDR1 as MNHEY and CDR2 as SMNVEV (reference sequence). Here the CDR3 reads CASSLSGTGGYGYTF. The DNA of the CDR3 is TGTGCCAGCAGTTTATCAGGGACAGGGGGGTATGGCTACACCTTC.

This clone was counted a few times. The J gene is TRBJ1-2, the V gene TRBV4-3; unclear D gene. V was trimmed by 2 bases and J by 2 bases, leaving 6 bases between them. The CDR3 has 13 amino acids. The germline CDR1 and CDR2 sequences are LGHNA and YSLEER. DNA for the CDR3: TGCGCCAGCAGCCAAAACATAAACTATGGCTACACCTTC. Protein sequence: CASSQNINYGYTF.

This clone occurred a few times. The rearrangement uses TRBV10-3 and TRBJ1-2; tentative D call: TRBD1 (6 bases). With 6 bases removed from V and 4 bases from J, the gap between germline ends came to 15 bases. Germline CDR1 is ENHRY and CDR2 is SYGVKD. The CDR3 is 14 residues long. The CDR3 spells CAISPTGKGYGYTF. CDR3 DNA sequence: TGTGCCATCAGCCCGACAGGAAAGGGCTATGGCTACACCTTC.

This chain joins TRBV6-2 or TRBV6-3 and TRBJ1-3; D is unclear. With 3 bases removed from V and 2 bases from J, the gap between germline ends came to 8 bases. The germline gives CDR1 MNHEY, CDR2 SVGEGT. The length of the CDR3 is 14 residues. The CDR3 coding sequence is TGTGCCAGCAGTTATAGAGGGACTGGAAACACCATATATTTT. Its translation: CASSYRGTGNTIYF.

The rearrangement links TRBV6-6 to TRBJ1-4; D gene ambiguous. The V end lost 3 bases, the J end lost 1 base, and 9 bases lay between the germline ends. The CDR3 loop spans 15 amino acids. The germline CDR1 and CDR2 sequences are MNHNY and SVGAGI (reference sequence). The DNA of the CDR3 is TGTGCCAGCAGTTATACGAGGGAAACTAATGAAAAACTGTTTTTT. It encodes CASSYTRETNEKLFF.

This chain joins TRBV7-2 and TRBJ2-7; 11 bases agree with TRBD2. Germline loops: CDR1 SGHTA, CDR2 FQGNSA. CDR3 length: 14 residues. With V trimmed by 6 bases and J by 3 bases, 4 bases remained unmatched. CDR3 DNA: TGTGCCAGCAGTTACACTAGCGGGGGCTACGAGCAGTACTTC. Translating gives CASSYTSGGYEQYF.

The chain links TRBV5-1 to TRBJ1-1; 12 nucleotides match TRBD1. Germline assignment: CDR1 SGHRS and CDR2 YFSETQ. Trimming removed 4 bases from V and 7 bases from J; junction bases left unmatched: 8. The CDR3 spans 15 residues. The CDR3: CASSPEGTGGNEAFF. CDR3 bases: TGCGCCAGCAGCCCGGAGGGGACAGGGGGCAATGAAGCTTTCTTT.

The CDR3 sequence is CATSDRGLAGSTGELFF. The CDR3 DNA sequence: TGTGCCACCAGTGATCGCGGACTAGCGGGGAGCACCGGGGAGCTGTTTTTT. The chain joins TRBV24-1 to TRBJ2-2; 12 positions agree with TRBD2. Trimming cost V 3 bases and J 4 bases; bases outside gene matches: 5. The CDR3 spans 17 residues. CDR1 and CDR2 from the germline V gene are KGHDR and SFDVKD.

This clone was counted between two and nine times. J is TRBJ1-1 and V is TRBV9; unclear D gene. CDR1 and CDR2 (germline): SGDLS, YYNGEE. This CDR3 has 14 amino acids. Trimming removed 1 base at V and 0 bases at J, with 7 bases between. CDR3 protein: CASSVNSMNTEAFF. Here the CDR3 DNA reads TGTGCCAGCAGCGTAAACAGCATGAACACTGAAGCTTTCTTT. The variable domain in full, with the rest retrieved from reference TRBV9 and TRBJ1-1, is DSGVTQTPKHLITATGQRVTLRCSPRSGDLSVYWYQQSLDQGLQFLIQYYNGEERAKGNILERFSAQQFPDLHSELNLSSLELGDSALYFCASSVNSMNTEAFFGQGTRLTVV.

The V and J genes are TRBV4-1 and TRBJ1-2; D gene unclear. The V gene lost 1 base and the J gene lost 2 bases, with 8 bases spanning the gap. CDR1 is MGHRA and CDR2 is YSYEKL in the germline V gene. The CDR3 length is 14 residues. The DNA of the CDR3 is TGCGCCAGCAGCCAAGTTAACAGCAACTATGGCTACACCTTC. Protein product: CASSQVNSNYGYTF.

The V and J genes are TRBV27 and TRBJ1-1, with TRBD1 identical over 8 bases. The CDR3 runs to 14 residues. J lost 4 bases, V lost 2 bases, and 3 bases had no gene match. Looked up from germline, CDR1 is MNHEY and CDR2 is SMNVEV (reference sequence). CDR3 nucleotide sequence: TGTGCCAGCAGTTTAACAGGGGGGGTCACTGAAGCTTTCTTT. It yields the protein CASSLTGGVTEAFF.

The genes are TRBV6-5 and TRBJ2-1; no clear D. This CDR3 spans 13 amino acids. Germline V lookup: CDR1 MNHEY, CDR2 SVGAGI. Trimming pared 4 bases from V and 10 bases from J, leaving 14 bases between. CDR3 nucleotide sequence: TGTGCCAGCAGTTCAACAAAGAACGGGGAGCAGTTCTTC. Protein: CASSSTKNGEQFF.

This clone appeared a few times. The V call is TRBV5-6, the J call TRBJ2-3, with a tentative D call TRBD2 (5 bases). The CDR3 extends over 13 amino acids. The germline gives CDR1 SGHDT, CDR2 YYEEEE. V shed 0 bases and J shed 5 bases, with 7 bases lying between them. The CDR3 reads CASSLDAGDTQYF. CDR3 DNA: TGTGCCAGCAGCTTGGATGCGGGAGATACGCAGTATTTT.

The V and J genes are TRBV6-5 and TRBJ1-2; TRBD1 matches at 8 bases. V shed 0 bases and J 13 bases; nucleotides not matched to a gene: 7. The CDR3 spans 13 residues. Per the germline V gene, CDR1 is MNHEY and CDR2 is SVGAGI. CDR3 region: CASSYSSDRGITF. CDR3 nucleotides: TGTGCCAGCAGTTACTCCTCCGACAGGGGCATCACCTTC.

This sequence joins TRBV7-9 and TRBJ1-4; 7 positions match TRBD1. Trimming took 6 bases from V and 6 from J; bases not matched to a gene: 10. The V gene's germline CDR1 is SEHNR and CDR2 FQNEAQ (reference sequence). The CDR3 spans 15 residues. Here the CDR3 reads CASRDQGGLDEKLFF. The CDR3 region has the DNA TGTGCCAGCAGGGATCAGGGGGGACTCGATGAAAAACTGTTTTTT.

The chain carries TRBV27 and TRBJ1-2; 11 bases match TRBD1. This CDR3 has 16 amino acids. V was clipped by 6 bases and J by 5 bases; unmatched bases: 11. Germline-derived CDR1 and CDR2 are MNHEY and SMNVEV (reference sequence). CDR3 in amino acids: CASSRGQGAEFYGYTF. In DNA, the CDR3 is TGTGCCAGCAGCCGCGGACAGGGGGCAGAATTTTATGGCTACACCTTC.

The rearrangement links TRBV27 to TRBJ2-1, with 7 bases lining up with TRBD1. Germline V gives CDR1 MNHEY, CDR2 SMNVEV (reference sequence). The CDR3 contains 13 residues. Trimming removed 4 bases from V and 8 bases from J; junction bases left unmatched: 5. This CDR3 is CASSWDSRDEQFF. The DNA for the CDR3 is TGTGCCAGCAGTTGGGACAGTCGGGATGAGCAGTTCTTC.

The chain carries TRBV7-6 and TRBJ1-4, with 10 bases identical to TRBD1. The germline CDR1 and CDR2 sequences are SGHVS and FNYEAQ. V trimming: 5 bases; J trimming: 7 bases; junction bases outside the gene matches: 10. The length of the CDR3 is 16 residues. The CDR3 region is CASSAGQGRVGEKLFF. The CDR3 region has the DNA TGTGCCAGCAGCGCGGGACAGGGGCGAGTAGGTGAAAAACTGTTTTTT.

The V and J genes are TRBV6-2 or TRBV6-3 and TRBJ1-6; no reliable D call. Germline V gene data show CDR1 as MNHEY and CDR2 as SVGEGT. The CDR3 runs to 15 residues. V was pared by 2 bases and J by 8 bases, with 13 bases between. The CDR3 DNA reads TGTGCCAGCAGTTACAGCGTCAGAGGAGATTCACCCCTCCACTTT. It translates to CASSYSVRGDSPLHF.

The chain is built from TRBV2 and TRBJ2-3; 7 bases are shared with TRBD1. The CDR3 has 18 residues. Trimming at V came to 6 bases and at J to 0 bases, leaving 15 bases not matched to a gene. From germline, CDR1 is SNHLY and CDR2 FYNNEI. Here the CDR3 reads CASSPTVRQGTSTDTQYF. DNA for the CDR3: TGTGCCAGCAGCCCTACCGTACGACAGGGTACTAGCACAGATACGCAGTATTTT.

Points on this clone: This sample also contains other DNA sequences that code for the same CDR3. The chain employs TRBV11-2 and TRBJ1-2; 9 nucleotides match TRBD1. With 6 bases clipped from V and 4 bases from J, the junction kept 6 bases outside the gene matches. Germline CDR1 is SGHAT and CDR2 is FQNNGV. This CDR3 spans 14 amino acids. CDR3 sequence reads: CASSTGGEGYGYTF. The CDR3 nucleotides are TGTGCCAGCAGTACAGGGGGCGAAGGCTATGGCTACACCTTC. The variable domain in full, with the rest retrieved from reference TRBV11-2 and TRBJ1-2, is EAGVAQSPRYKIIEKRQSVAFWCNPISGHATLYWYQQILGQGPKLLIQFQNNGVVDDSQLPKDRFSAERLKGVDSTLKIQPAKLEDSAVYLCASSTGGEGYGYTFGSGTRLTVV.

The V gene is TRBV6-5, the J gene TRBJ1-2; TRBD1 is a possible D gene (6 bases). The germline V and J ends were trimmed by 5 bases and 2 bases, with 15 bases remaining between them. CDR1 and CDR2 from the germline V gene are MNHEY and SVGAGI. The CDR3 length is 15 residues. The CDR3 protein is CASSRLGTHNYGYTF. CDR3 in DNA: TGTGCCAGCAGTCGGCTCGGGACACACAACTATGGCTACACCTTC.